A selection of T cell receptor beta chains follows, all from one sample in a study of cytotoxic CD8 clonotypes in ibrutinib-treated CLL. Generated by immunoSEQ multiplex PCR, the TCRdb table keeps only in-frame clones and is missing some. The data hold fewer than 400,000 clones, with 67% observed a single time. The sequenced sample was PBMCs, obtained after 36 months of ibrutinib treatment. These receptors originate from a human donor with chronic lymphocytic leukemia. CDR3s leave out the opening cysteine and the closing phenylalanine or tryptophan.

J | V | CDR3
TRBJ1-1 | TRBV4-1 | ASSQRPVINTEAF
TRBJ1-3 | TRBV5-1 | ASSLGDRLSGNTIY
TRBJ1-5 | TRBV4-1 | ASSQAGGNQPQH
TRBJ2-7 | TRBV2 | ASRGGLETSGFYEQY
TRBJ2-7 | TRBV5-1 | ASSFQVGSYEQY
TRBJ2-5 | TRBV18 | ASSPPAIWETQY
TRBJ1-4 | TRBV2 | ASKPGGGKLF
TRBJ2-2 | TRBV7-9 | ASSLGETNTGELF
TRBJ2-4 | TRBV29-1 | SVKGGRGNIQY
TRBJ2-5 | TRBV5-4 | ASSLTAGGQVTQY
TRBJ1-2 | TRBV5-1 | ASSYYGRSNYGYT
TRBJ2-1 | TRBV4-1 | ASSQEASGTSGSMNEQF
TRBJ2-1 | TRBV7-2 | ASGFYRVGPYNEQF
TRBJ1-4 | TRBV18 | ASSPSDSTNEKLF
TRBJ1-1 | TRBV9 | ASSALMGGPAF
TRBJ2-3 | TRBV27 | ASSFTSGGATDTQY
TRBJ1-5 | TRBV5-4 | ASSLIGSNQPQH
TRBJ2-7 | TRBV5-4 | ASSYGTSGRVFEQY
TRBJ2-7 | TRBV5-6 | ASSRRLAGHYEQY
TRBJ2-3 | TRBV9 | ASSVGGLAASTDTQY
TRBJ1-1 | TRBV2 | ASHRTLMNTEAF
TRBJ2-7 | TRBV5-6 | ASSHGRRGTYEQY
TRBJ2-1 | TRBV27 | ASSLWPSSGGAYEQF
TRBJ1-2 | TRBV9 | ASSGDRQEYYGYT
TRBJ2-7 | TRBV7-2 | ASSLYDYEQY
TRBJ1-1 | TRBV29-1 | SVETGVIAEAF
TRBJ1-1 | TRBV27 | ASSLWGGWTEAF
TRBJ1-2 | TRBV7-3 | ASSLKGSGEAYGYT
TRBJ1-5 | TRBV13 | ASSHGTGGAEPQH